This T cell receptor beta chain stems from a study of CD8 T cells in ankylosing spondylitis. Findings and caveats of the study: Past studies reported some motif variants in reactive arthritis synovial fluid and blood. Matched synovial fluid from ankylosing spondylitis patients was reported to be enriched for disease-linked clones.

Each CDR3 protein is one row after TCRdb ran MiXCR on the 5' RACE reads. This table has approximately 260,000 distinct CDR3 sequences, 8.6% appearing once. In regard to this clonotype: What it binds is unknown.

This CDR3 contains 13 residues. With V trimmed by 3 bases and J by 3 bases, 5 bases remained unmatched. Germline values: CDR1 DFQATT, CDR2 SNEGSKA (reference sequence). Sequencing was performed on blood, either unsorted or a sorted T cell fraction (not recorded which). The rearrangement uses TRBV20-1 and TRBJ2-7, with TRBD2 matching over 7 bases. The clonotype comes from a male donor with ankylosing spondylitis or in good health (not recorded which). In DNA, the CDR3 is TGCAGTGCTAGTTGGGGGGGGGGCTACGAGCAGTACTTC. Amino acids: CSASWGGGYEQYF.